Listed below are T cell receptor beta chains from one sample, sequenced in a study of cytomegalovirus exposure and HLA in healthy donors. The method was immunoSEQ multiplex PCR; TCRdb's version includes in-frame clones alone and lacks a portion of them. Among approximately 77,000 clones, over 70% were seen once, and the ten largest hold 5.5% to 8.5%. The sequenced sample consisted of PBMCs. These receptors originate from a woman in her 40s in good health and CMV-seronegative. Both conserved end residues are part of each CDR3. D genes are given only for firm matches. The size field is filled for only some rows; it gives once, few, many or a size class.

j_gene | v_gene | abundance | len | d_gene | CDR3aa | CDR3nt
TRBJ2-3 | TRBV5-1 | . | 15 | . | CASSRDRSSTDTQYF | TGCGCCAGCAGCCGCGACAGGTCTAGCACAGATACGCAGTATTTT
TRBJ1-5 | TRBV2 | . | 15 | . | CASSEGGAGTQPQHF | TGTGCCAGCAGTGAAGGCGGGGCAGGGACGCAGCCCCAGCATTTT
TRBJ1-4 | TRBV19 | . | 16 | . | CASSILRPGGNEKLFF | TGTGCCAGTAGTATTCTCCGGCCGGGGGGGAATGAAAAACTGTTTTTT
TRBJ2-2 | TRBV27 | . | 16 | TRBD2 | CASSSLAGGLTGELFF | TGTGCCAGCAGTTCCCTAGCGGGAGGACTCACCGGGGAGCTGTTTTTT
TRBJ1-1 | TRBV30 | . | 15 | . | CAWTQVGTPNTEAFF | TGTGCCTGGACTCAAGTCGGGACACCGAACACTGAAGCTTTCTTT
TRBJ2-2 | TRBV11-3 | . | 14 | . | CASSPRTNTGELFF | TGTGCCAGCAGCCCGCGTACGAACACCGGGGAGCTGTTTTTT
TRBJ1-2 | TRBV29-1 | . | 12 | . | CSVVSTGGSYTF | TGCAGCGTTGTTTCCACGGGGGGCAGCTACACCTTC
TRBJ1-2 | TRBV4-1 | . | 13 | . | CASSQDQLWGYTF | TGCGCCAGCAGCCAAGACCAACTCTGGGGCTACACCTTC
TRBJ2-3 | TRBV18 | . | 14 | TRBD1 | CASPGDRGFDTQYF | TGTGCCAGCCCAGGGGACAGGGGTTTCGATACGCAGTATTTT
TRBJ1-6 | TRBV18 | . | 13 | . | CASSPDRYSPLHF | TGTGCCAGCTCACCAGACAGATATTCACCCCTCCACTTT
TRBJ2-1 | TRBV6-4 | few | 15 | TRBD2 | CASSDLAGAYNEQFF | TGTGCCAGCAGTGACTTAGCGGGGGCGTACAATGAGCAGTTCTTC
TRBJ2-2 | TRBV5-6 | . | 15 | TRBD1 | CASSLGTGFHGELFF | TGTGCCAGCAGCCTGGGGACAGGGTTTCACGGGGAGCTGTTTTTT